This TCR beta chain was observed in a study of cytomegalovirus exposure and HLA in healthy donors. Notes on this clone: Antigen: not known.

Study-wide results and caveats: Both high specificity and high sensitivity reportedly marked the classifier's diagnosis of cytomegalovirus status. The study listed roughly 160 cytomegalovirus-associated TCR beta chains.

Clones were read by immunoSEQ multiplex PCR, and TCRdb kept only the in-frame ones, dropping some. Counted here are some 70,000 clones, just under 85% occurring once; the ten biggest clones make up 3%. This CDR3 is built from 14 residues. The ends were cut back, 2 bases at V and 8 bases at J, with 13 bases in the middle. This TCR came from a man aged 25 to 40 in good health and CMV-seronegative. Sequences were obtained from PBMCs. The J gene is TRBJ2-1, the V gene TRBV23-1; D might be TRBD2 (6 bases). TRBV23-1 counts as an open reading frame of uncertain function. CDR3 in amino acids: CASSQGWTGDEQFF. The CDR3 DNA is TGCGCCAGCAGTCAAGGGTGGACGGGAGATGAGCAGTTCTTC.